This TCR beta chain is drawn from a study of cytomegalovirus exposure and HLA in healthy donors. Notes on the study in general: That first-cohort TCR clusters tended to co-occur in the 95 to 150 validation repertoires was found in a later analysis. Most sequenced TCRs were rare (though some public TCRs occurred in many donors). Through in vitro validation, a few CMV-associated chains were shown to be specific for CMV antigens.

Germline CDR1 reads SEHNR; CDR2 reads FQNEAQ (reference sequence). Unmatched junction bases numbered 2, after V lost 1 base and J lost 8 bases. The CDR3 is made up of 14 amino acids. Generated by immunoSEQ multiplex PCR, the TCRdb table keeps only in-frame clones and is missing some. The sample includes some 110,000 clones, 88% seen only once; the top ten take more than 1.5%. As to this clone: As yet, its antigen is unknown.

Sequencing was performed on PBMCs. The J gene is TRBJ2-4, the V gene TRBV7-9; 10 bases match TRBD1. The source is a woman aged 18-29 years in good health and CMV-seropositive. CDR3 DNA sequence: TGTGCCAGCAGCTTAGGACAGGGGGCGGACATTCAGTACTTC. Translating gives CASSLGQGADIQYF.